Listed here is a single T cell receptor beta chain. Its antigen is unknown. The data stem from a study of T cell responses to AZD1222 COVID-19 vaccine. General study results and limits: Just five or six AZD1222 recipients tested seropositive at baseline. Mostly white British, mostly female donors; authors suggested clonal diversity may be underestimated. None of the repertoires were sampled until the peak T cell response had passed.

Pooled samples include second doses given at about 4 or 12 weeks. The data were produced by immunoSEQ multiplex PCR, yet TCRdb's version contains in-frame clones alone and is incomplete. This sample has around 150,000 clones, with about nine tenths found just once. The ends were cut back, 0 bases at V and 4 bases at J, with 11 bases in the middle. The CDR3 spans 15 residues. Germline V gene lookup returns CDR1 SGDLS and CDR2 YYNGEE. This clonotype was obtained from an adult who received the AZD1222 COVID-19 vaccine. Sequences were derived from peripheral blood, sampled 28 days after the second AZD1222 dose. J is TRBJ1-3 and V is TRBV9; no reliable D call. This CDR3 reads CASSVESPGGNTIYF. The CDR3 DNA is TGTGCCAGCAGCGTAGAATCCCCGGGGGGAAACACCATATATTTT.